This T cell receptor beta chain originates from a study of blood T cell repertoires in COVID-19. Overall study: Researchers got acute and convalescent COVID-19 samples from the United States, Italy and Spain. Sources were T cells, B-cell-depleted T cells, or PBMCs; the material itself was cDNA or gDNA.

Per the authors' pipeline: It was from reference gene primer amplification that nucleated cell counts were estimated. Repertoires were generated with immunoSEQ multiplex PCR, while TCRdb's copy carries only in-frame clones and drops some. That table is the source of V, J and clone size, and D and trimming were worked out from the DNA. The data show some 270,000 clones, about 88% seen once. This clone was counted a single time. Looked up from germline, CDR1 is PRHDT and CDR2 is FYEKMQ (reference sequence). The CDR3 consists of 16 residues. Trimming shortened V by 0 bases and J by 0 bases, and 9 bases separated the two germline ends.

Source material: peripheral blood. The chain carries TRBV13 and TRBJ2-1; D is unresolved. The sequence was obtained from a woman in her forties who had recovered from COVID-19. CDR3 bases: TGTGCCAGCAGCTTAGGGACGGGTCGCTCCTACAATGAGCAGTTCTTC. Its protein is CASSLGTGRSYNEQFF.